This record looks at one T cell receptor (beta chain) sequence and its context. The data were taken from a study of blood T cell repertoires in COVID-19. CDR1 MNHEY and CDR2 SVGAGI come from the germline V gene. The V gene lost 2 bases and the J gene lost 4 bases, with 6 bases spanning the gap. CDR3 size: 13 residues. As processed by the authors: Amplified reference gene primers provided the basis for estimating nucleated cell counts. Data came from immunoSEQ multiplex PCR; TCRdb stores just in-frame clones and leaves some out. Clone size and the V and J calls come from that table; the DNA yielded D and trimming. The top ten clones hold 6% to 8.5% of a sample with roughly 100,000 clones, approximately 80% of them seen once.

This TCR was recovered from a man aged 70 or older with acute or convalescent COVID-19. Material for sequencing was peripheral blood. The rearrangement uses TRBV6-5 and TRBJ1-3; no definite D call. CDR3 in DNA: TGTGCCAGCAGTTACGAGAGAGGAAACACCATATATTTT. Its protein is CASSYERGNTIYF.